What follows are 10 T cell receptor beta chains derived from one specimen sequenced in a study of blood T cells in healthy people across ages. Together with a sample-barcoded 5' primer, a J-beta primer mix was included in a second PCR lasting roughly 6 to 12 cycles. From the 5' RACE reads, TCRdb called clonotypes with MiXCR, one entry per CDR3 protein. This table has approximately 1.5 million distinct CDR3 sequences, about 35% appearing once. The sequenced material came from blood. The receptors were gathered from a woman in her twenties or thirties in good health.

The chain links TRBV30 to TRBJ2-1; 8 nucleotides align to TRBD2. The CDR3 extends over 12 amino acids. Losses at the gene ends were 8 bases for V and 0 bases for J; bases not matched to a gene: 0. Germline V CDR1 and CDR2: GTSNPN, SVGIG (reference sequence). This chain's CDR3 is CAGTSSYNEQFF. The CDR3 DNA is TGTGCCGGGACTAGCTCCTACAATGAGCAGTTCTTC.

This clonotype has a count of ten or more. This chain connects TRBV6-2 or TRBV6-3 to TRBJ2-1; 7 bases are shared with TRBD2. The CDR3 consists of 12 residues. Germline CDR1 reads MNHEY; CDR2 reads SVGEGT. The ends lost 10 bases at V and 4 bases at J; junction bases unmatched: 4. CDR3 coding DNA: TGTGCCACCCGGGAGGATTACAATGAGCAGTTCTTC. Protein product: CATREDYNEQFF.

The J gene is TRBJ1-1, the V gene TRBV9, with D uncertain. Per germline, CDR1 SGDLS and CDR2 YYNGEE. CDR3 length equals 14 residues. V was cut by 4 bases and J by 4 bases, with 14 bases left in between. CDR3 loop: CASSPQNLGTEAFF. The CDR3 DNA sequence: TGTGCCAGCAGCCCCCAAAATTTGGGCACTGAAGCTTTCTTT.

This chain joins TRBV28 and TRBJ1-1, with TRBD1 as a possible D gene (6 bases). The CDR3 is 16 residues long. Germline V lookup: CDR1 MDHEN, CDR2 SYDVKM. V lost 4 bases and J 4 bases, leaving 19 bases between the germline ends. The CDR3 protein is CASSSPPGAGGTEAFF. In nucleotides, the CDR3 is TGTGCCAGCAGTTCCCCCCCAGGGGCCGGGGGCACTGAAGCTTTCTTT.

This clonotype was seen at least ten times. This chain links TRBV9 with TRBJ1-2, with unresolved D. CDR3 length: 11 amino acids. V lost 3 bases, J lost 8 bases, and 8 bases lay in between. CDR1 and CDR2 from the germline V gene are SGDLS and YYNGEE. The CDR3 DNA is TGTGCCAGCAGCGCCGTTGGCGGCTACACCTTC. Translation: CASSAVGGYTF.

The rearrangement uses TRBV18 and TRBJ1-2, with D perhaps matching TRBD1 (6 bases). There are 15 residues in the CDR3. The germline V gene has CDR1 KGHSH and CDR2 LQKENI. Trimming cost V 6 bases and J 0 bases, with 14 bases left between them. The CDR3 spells CASSPWTAANYGYTF. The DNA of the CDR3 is TGTGCCAGCTCGCCCTGGACAGCAGCTAACTATGGCTACACCTTC.

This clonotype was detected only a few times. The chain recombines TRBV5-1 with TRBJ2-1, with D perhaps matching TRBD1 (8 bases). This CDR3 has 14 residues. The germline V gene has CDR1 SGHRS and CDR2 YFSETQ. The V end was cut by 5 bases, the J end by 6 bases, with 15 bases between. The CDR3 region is CASRQGGGINEQFF. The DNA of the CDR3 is TGCGCCAGCAGACAGGGGGGGGGAATCAATGAGCAGTTCTTC.

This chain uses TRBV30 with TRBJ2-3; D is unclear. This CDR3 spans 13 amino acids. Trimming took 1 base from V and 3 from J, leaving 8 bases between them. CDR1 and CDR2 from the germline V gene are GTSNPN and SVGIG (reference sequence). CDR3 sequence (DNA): TGTGCCTGGAGTGGCCCGAATACAGATACGCAGTATTTT. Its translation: CAWSGPNTDTQYF. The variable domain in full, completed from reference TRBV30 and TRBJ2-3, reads SQTIHQWPATLVQPVGSPLSLECTVEGTSNPNLYWYRQAAGRGLQLLFYSVGIGQISSEVPQNLSASRPQDRQFILSSKKLLLSDSGFYLCAWSGPNTDTQYFGPGTRLTVL.

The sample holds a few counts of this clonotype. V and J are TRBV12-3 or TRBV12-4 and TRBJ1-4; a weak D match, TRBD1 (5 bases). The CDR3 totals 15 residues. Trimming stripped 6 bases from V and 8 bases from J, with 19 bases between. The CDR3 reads CASSPEGILGEKLFF. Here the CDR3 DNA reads TGTGCCAGCAGCCCCGAGGGGATCCTGGGGGAAAAACTGTTTTTT.

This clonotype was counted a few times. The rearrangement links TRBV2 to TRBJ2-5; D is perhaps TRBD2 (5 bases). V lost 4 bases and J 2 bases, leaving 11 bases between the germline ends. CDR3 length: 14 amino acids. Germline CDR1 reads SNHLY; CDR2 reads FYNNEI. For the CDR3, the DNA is TGTGCCAGCAGTGGGGTAGCGCAACAAGAGACCCAGTACTTC. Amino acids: CASSGVAQQETQYF.